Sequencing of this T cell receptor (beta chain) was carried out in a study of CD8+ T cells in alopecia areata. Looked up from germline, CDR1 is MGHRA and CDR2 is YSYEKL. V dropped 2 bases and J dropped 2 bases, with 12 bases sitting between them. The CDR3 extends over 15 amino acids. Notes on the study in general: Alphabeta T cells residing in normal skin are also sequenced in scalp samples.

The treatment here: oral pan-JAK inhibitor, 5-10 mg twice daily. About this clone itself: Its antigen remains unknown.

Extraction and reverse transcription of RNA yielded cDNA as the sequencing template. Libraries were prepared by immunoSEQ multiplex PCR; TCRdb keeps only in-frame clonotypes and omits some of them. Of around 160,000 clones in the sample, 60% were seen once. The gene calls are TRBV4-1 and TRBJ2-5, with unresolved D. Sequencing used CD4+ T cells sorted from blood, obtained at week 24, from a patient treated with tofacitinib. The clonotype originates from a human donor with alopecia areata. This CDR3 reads CASSQTLLHQETQYF. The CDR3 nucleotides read TGCGCCAGCAGCCAAACCCTCCTCCATCAAGAGACCCAGTACTTC.